This note documents a single TCR beta chain sequence. Its antigen remains unidentified. No base quality values were provided; no much bigger clone lies one nucleotide off. Enrolling through a virtual design, the prospective study's participants ranged in age from roughly 18 to 90 years and lived across approximately 25 United States geographic areas. In the prospective study, participants were assigned to cohorts based on the clinical history participants reported in a screening survey and a study questionnaire. Exposed participants had been in contact with someone with a PCR-confirmed or clinician-diagnosed COVID-19 case within 2 weeks of study entry. In the prospective study, whole blood, serum and a nasopharyngeal or oropharyngeal swab were collected from each participant by mobile phlebotomists. Over a roughly 2-month period, participants in the prospective study had the option of providing additional blood draws and questionnaires. Before DNA extraction, blood samples from the prospective study were shipped at room temperature or frozen.

TCRbeta CDR3 regions were amplified from genomic DNA by means of the immunoSEQ Assay, a bias-controlled multiplex PCR. In the authors' own workflow: Within the assay, amplification of reference gene primers was used to estimate how many nucleated cells each sample contained. To quantify the absolute abundance of each unique TCRbeta CDR3 rearrangement, sequence reads were collapsed and filtered. For each sample, productive Simpson clonality was calculated as the square root of Simpson's diversity index across productive rearrangements. TCRdb took this table from immuneACCESS and kept in-frame rearrangements with V and J called. Such tables lack part of the clones; where checked against another copy, unresolved V genes explain under half of the gap, and the rest is unexplained. V and J calls and clone size are those listed in that table; D and trimming were worked out from the DNA. The table for this sample lists 250,000 or so clones; around nine tenths of them were counted only once. The top ten clonotypes cover approximately 3.7% of the sample.

V gives up 3 bases and J gives up 6 bases, and the segment between their germline ends measures 15 bases. The CDR3 starts with the cysteine, ends with the phenylalanine, and has 14 residues. Of the read, only the CDR3 DNA is kept; its 42 bases are in frame from base 1. As encoded in the germline V gene (reference sequence), CDR1 is DFQATT while CDR2 is SNEGSKA. The data were obtained in a study of blood T cell repertoires in COVID-19 (TCRdb year 2020). Context from the whole study: Samples from collaborators originated in the United States, Italy and Spain and spanned both the acute and convalescent phases of COVID-19. The material from the prospective study consisted of cDNA or gDNA derived from T cells, B-cell-depleted T cells, or PBMCs. Deeply sampled blood TCRbeta repertoires from subjects exposed to, actively infected with, or recovered from COVID-19 were included in the dataset. The repertoires were made available in a free public database intended to serve as a resource for research on the immune response to SARS-CoV-2. Samples were obtained from the ongoing ImmuneRACE study (first 160 participants) and from 1,000 to 1,500 subjects provided by 6 global collaborators. The sample metadata nearly always contained a de-identified subject ID, COVID-19 status, age in years and sex. Where HLA class I and class II types were available, the types were taken from metadata supplied by the sample provider, not from assay-based typing. Study-wide conclusions, independent of this receptor: Clinical and demographic metadata were provided uncurated, with the amount varying by source and participant.

This receptor was identified in a woman aged 25-40 years who had been exposed to COVID-19. The source material was PBMCs or T cells enriched from blood (not recorded which). The chain is assembled from TRBV20-1 and TRBJ1-5; a tentative D match to TRBD1 spans 6 bases. At the DNA level, the sequence is TGCAGTGCTAGTCTTAGACAGGCCGGTCAGCCCCAGCATTTT. This gives the protein CSASLRQAGQPQHF.